Each of the 20 T cell receptor beta chains below was sequenced from the same sample in a study of T cells after yellow fever vaccination. TCRdb passed the 5' RACE reads through MiXCR, listing each CDR3 protein once. Among 50,000 or so distinct CDR3 sequences, approximately 7% were seen once, and the ten largest hold approximately 24%. The sample consisted of CD8+ T cells not binding an NS4B(214-222) dextramer, sorted from PBMCs, taken more than 35 days after the first yellow fever vaccination. These TCRs come from a man between 18 and 29 years old who received the YFV17D yellow fever vaccine.

This clonotype has only a few counts. The rearrangement links TRBV20-1 to TRBJ2-1; 9 bases line up with TRBD2. The CDR3 is 17 residues long. Per the germline V gene, CDR1 is DFQATT and CDR2 is SNEGSKA (reference sequence). V lost 2 bases to trimming and J lost 10 bases; unmatched junction nucleotides: 18. CDR3 in amino acids: CSARTGAPSGDGTEQFF. CDR3 coding DNA: TGCAGTGCTAGAACTGGGGCACCTAGCGGGGATGGAACGGAGCAGTTCTTC.

This clonotype was picked up many times. The rearrangement joins TRBV12-3 or TRBV12-4 to TRBJ2-3; D is perhaps TRBD1 or TRBD2 (5 bases each). V was trimmed by 3 bases and J by 2 bases, leaving 15 bases between them. The CDR3 is made up of 16 amino acids. The CDR3 DNA reads TGTGCCAGCAGTTTGAGGGACGGGGTATTCACAGATACGCAGTATTTT. It specifies CASSLRDGVFTDTQYF.

The rearrangement uses TRBV28 and TRBJ2-3, with D unclear. Trimming took off 5 bases at V and 2 bases at J, with 11 bases between the two ends. Germline CDR1 is MDHEN and CDR2 is SYDVKM. The CDR3 loop spans 14 amino acids. CDR3 nucleotide sequence: TGTGCCAGCAGTCTGCGTCCGATCACAGATACGCAGTATTTT. Translation gives CASSLRPITDTQYF.

This clonotype was counted a few times. The V and J genes are TRBV20-1 and TRBJ1-5; the D is unclear. With 5 bases removed from V and 0 bases from J, the gap between germline ends came to 11 bases. This CDR3 spans 14 amino acids. Germline V CDR1 and CDR2: DFQATT, SNEGSKA (reference sequence). The CDR3 DNA sequence: TGCAGTGCTCCCGGGGTAAATAGCAATCAGCCCCAGCATTTT. Translated, it gives CSAPGVNSNQPQHF.

At least ten counts were recorded for this clonotype. The CDR3 coding sequence is TGTGCCAGCAGTTTATCCGGGACAGGGAACAATGAGCAGTTCTTC. This gives the protein CASSLSGTGNNEQFF. The rearrangement uses TRBV12-3 or TRBV12-4 and TRBJ2-1, with 9 bases matching TRBD1. V shed 2 bases, J shed 5 bases, and the junction held 4 bases outside the gene matches. The CDR3 is made up of 15 amino acids.

This clonotype showed up just once. At one of its ends the junction is not consistent with the germline gene, which may arise from a read error. The chain joins TRBV20-1 to TRBJ2-1; possibly TRBD1 or TRBD2 for D (5 bases each). Germline V lookup: CDR1 DFQATT, CDR2 SNEGSKA (reference sequence). This CDR3 is 17 amino acids long. The CDR3 region has the DNA TGCTGTGCTAGATCCAAAGAGGGCAGGGCCACCTACAATGAGCAGTTCTTC. It codes for CCARSKEGRATYNEQFF.

In this sample, this clonotype turned up many times. This chain joins TRBV6-6 and TRBJ2-5, with TRBD2 as a possible D gene (6 bases). The CDR3 length is 13 residues. From germline, CDR1 is MNHNY and CDR2 SVGAGI (reference sequence). V gave up 10 bases and J gave up 3 bases, with 15 bases separating them. CDR3 bases: TGTGCCACCGAAGGAGGGGCCGAAGAGACCCAGTACTTC. Amino acids: CATEGGAEETQYF.

This clonotype was recorded at least ten times. This chain connects TRBV10-2 to TRBJ2-1, with unresolved D. V dropped 6 bases and J dropped 6 bases, with 9 bases sitting between them. CDR1 and CDR2 (germline): WSHSY, SAAADI. The CDR3 sequence is 12 residues long. The DNA of the CDR3 is TGCGCCAGCAGCCCATGGCTCAATGAGCAGTTCTTC. Protein: CASSPWLNEQFF.

This chain links TRBV15 with TRBJ2-7; 9 positions match TRBD1. The germline V gene encodes CDR1 LNHNV and CDR2 YYDKDF (reference sequence). V lost 4 bases, J lost 1 base, and 8 bases stayed unmatched. The CDR3 has 16 residues. The CDR3 reads CATSISTGTGSYEQYF. CDR3 sequence (DNA): TGTGCCACCAGCATATCAACCGGGACAGGGTCCTACGAGCAGTACTTC.

This clonotype was detected a few times. This rearrangement joins TRBV4-1 to TRBJ2-7; 11 nucleotides agree with TRBD2. Germline trimming cut 5 bases from V and 3 bases from J; bases unmatched to any gene: 6. Germline V gene sequence: CDR1 MGHRA, CDR2 YSYEKL. The CDR3 contains 15 residues. The DNA for the CDR3 is TGCGCCAGCAGCGTAACTAGCGGGGGTTACTACGAGCAGTACTTC. Translated, it gives CASSVTSGGYYEQYF.

The chain joins TRBV13 to TRBJ2-5, with 7 bases aligning to TRBD1. Unmatched junction bases numbered 6, after V lost 5 bases and J lost 3 bases. Germline V gene data show CDR1 as PRHDT and CDR2 as FYEKMQ (reference sequence). CDR3 length equals 14 residues. CDR3 sequence: CASSPQGPKETQYF. In nucleotides, the CDR3 is TGTGCCAGCAGCCCACAGGGGCCCAAAGAGACCCAGTACTTC.

This clonotype was observed many times. This rearrangement joins TRBV15 to TRBJ2-7; the D gene is possibly TRBD2 (5 bases). The ends were cut back, 1 base at V and 5 bases at J, with 6 bases in the middle. This CDR3 is 12 amino acids long. Germline-derived CDR1 and CDR2 are LNHNV and YYDKDF (reference sequence). In DNA, the CDR3 is TGTGCCACCAGCAGAGGAGGGAACGAGCAGTACTTC. Its protein product is CATSRGGNEQYF. Complete variable domain (other parts from reference TRBV15 and TRBJ2-7): DAMVIQNPRYQVTQFGKPVTLSCSQTLNHNVMYWYQQKSSQAPKLLFHYYDKDFNNEADTPDNFQSRRPNTSFCFLDIRSPGLGDTAMYLCATSRGGNEQYFGPGTRLTVT.

This clonotype was counted ten times or more. The gene calls are TRBV5-8 and TRBJ2-7; TRBD1 is a possible D gene (5 bases). This CDR3 comprises 13 residues. Germline values: CDR1 SGHTS, CDR2 YDEGEE. The V gene lost 1 base and the J gene lost 3 bases, with 8 bases spanning the gap. CDR3 nucleotides: TGTGCCAGCAGCTTGCGACAGAACTACGAGCAGTACTTC. Amino acids: CASSLRQNYEQYF.

This clonotype was seen a few times. The chain carries TRBV29-1 and TRBJ1-2, with D maybe TRBD1 (6 bases). Trimming stripped 4 bases from V and 2 bases from J, with 11 bases between. Per the germline V gene, CDR1 is SQVTM and CDR2 is ANQGSEA. CDR3 length: 13 residues. The CDR3 spells CSVGLRGNYGYTF. CDR3 nucleotides: TGCAGCGTTGGACTCAGGGGAAACTATGGCTACACCTTC.

The rearrangement links TRBV11-2 to TRBJ2-7; possibly TRBD2 for D (7 bases). V lost 5 bases, J lost 4 bases, and 18 bases lay in between. The CDR3 has 15 residues. From germline, CDR1 is SGHAT and CDR2 FQNNGV. The DNA for the CDR3 is TGTGCCAGCAGCACTCATGCGGGGGCTTCATACGAGCAGTACTTC. Translating gives CASSTHAGASYEQYF.

This clonotype was detected many times. This rearrangement joins TRBV5-5 to TRBJ2-5; perhaps D is TRBD1 or TRBD2 (5 bases each). Trimming took off 4 bases at V and 1 base at J, with 11 bases between the two ends. The CDR3 extends over 14 amino acids. Germline CDR1 SGHKS, CDR2 YYEKEE (reference sequence). DNA for the CDR3: TGTGCCAGCAGCGTCGGGACGGGCCAAGAGACCCAGTACTTC. Its protein is CASSVGTGQETQYF.

In its sample, this clonotype was seen many times. V is TRBV4-1 and J is TRBJ2-1; 7 bases align to TRBD2. Looked up from germline, CDR1 is MGHRA and CDR2 is YSYEKL. The CDR3 covers 17 residues. After removal of 0 bases from V and 3 bases from J, the junction contained 8 bases not matched to a gene. The CDR3 reads CASSQDLAAGFYNEQFF. CDR3 DNA sequence: TGCGCCAGCAGCCAAGATCTGGCAGCGGGGTTCTACAATGAGCAGTTCTTC.

CDR3 amino acids: CSASRAGEIDNEQFF. The CDR3 region has the DNA TGCAGTGCTAGTCGAGCGGGGGAGATCGACAATGAGCAGTTCTTC. V gene TRBV20-1 combines with J gene TRBJ2-1; 8 nucleotides line up with TRBD2. Germline V gene sequence: CDR1 DFQATT, CDR2 SNEGSKA (reference sequence). Losses at the gene ends were 3 bases for V and 5 bases for J; bases not matched to a gene: 9. This CDR3 is 15 amino acids long.

V and J are TRBV20-1 and TRBJ1-5, with a possible D match to TRBD1 (5 bases). CDR3 size: 15 residues. Trimming pared 0 bases from V and 4 bases from J, leaving 13 bases between. Germline CDR1 is DFQATT and CDR2 is SNEGSKA (reference sequence). The CDR3 loop reads CSARDEGQINQPQHF. The CDR3 coding sequence is TGCAGTGCTAGAGATGAGGGGCAAATTAATCAGCCCCAGCATTTT.

This clonotype showed up many times. The limits of the CDR3 on the DNA are not certain, so only TCRdb's listed CDR3 is given. The chain combines TRBV27 with TRBJ1-3. The CDR3 region is 14 residues in length, termini included. Germline-derived CDR1 and CDR2 are MNHEY and SMNVEV (reference sequence). CDR3 sequence reads: CASSSSNSGNTIYF.